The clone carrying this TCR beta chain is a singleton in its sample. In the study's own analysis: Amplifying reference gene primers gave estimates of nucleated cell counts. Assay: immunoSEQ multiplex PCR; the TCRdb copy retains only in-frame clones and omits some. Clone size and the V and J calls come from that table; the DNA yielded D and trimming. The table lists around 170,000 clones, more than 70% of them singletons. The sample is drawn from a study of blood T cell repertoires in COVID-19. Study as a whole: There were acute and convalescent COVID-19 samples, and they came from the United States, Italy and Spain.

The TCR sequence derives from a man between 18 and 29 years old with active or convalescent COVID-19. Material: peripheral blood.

CDR3 sequence (DNA): TGCGCCAGCAGCCCAGGGACAGGGTTCACCTACGAGCAGTACTTC. Its protein is CASSPGTGFTYEQYF. This sequence joins TRBV5-1 and TRBJ2-7; 9 bases agree with TRBD1. The CDR3 is 15 amino acids. In germline, CDR1 is SGHRS, CDR2 YFSETQ. V gave up 4 bases and J gave up 2 bases; unmatched junction bases: 7.